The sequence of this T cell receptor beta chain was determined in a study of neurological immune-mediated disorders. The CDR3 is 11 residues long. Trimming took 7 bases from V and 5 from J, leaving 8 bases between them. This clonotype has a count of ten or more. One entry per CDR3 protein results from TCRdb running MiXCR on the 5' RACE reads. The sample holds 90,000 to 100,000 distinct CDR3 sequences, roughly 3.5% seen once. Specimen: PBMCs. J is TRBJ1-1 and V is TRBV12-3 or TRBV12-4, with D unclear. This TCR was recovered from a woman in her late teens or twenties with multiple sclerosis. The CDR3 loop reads CASTWGTEAFF. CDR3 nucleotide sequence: TGTGCCAGCACCTGGGGAACTGAAGCTTTCTTT.